The sequence of this T cell receptor (beta chain) was determined in a study of identifying expanded T cells in peripheral blood. The table came from immunoSEQ multiplex PCR; TCRdb's copy has only in-frame clones and leaves some out. The sample lists fewer than 130,000 clones, 85% to 90% occurring once. During the collection period, no donor immune events like infections were recorded. About this clone itself: Its antigen is not identified.

Overall study results and limits: Technical replicates showed 0.9 to 1.5 changed clones; two weeks around 15; four weeks 19. Across healthy donors, higher total template counts meant significantly greater approximately two-week count variance.

V shed 2 bases and J shed 2 bases, with 11 bases lying between them. This CDR3 contains 15 residues. Per the germline V gene, CDR1 is SGHAT and CDR2 is FQNNGV. Material for sequencing was blood. The genes are TRBV11-2 and TRBJ2-3; a possible D gene is TRBD1 (5 bases). The receptor's source is a person aged 18 to 70 in good health. CDR3 protein: CASSLRGLVTDTQYF. Here the CDR3 DNA reads TGTGCCAGCAGCTTAAGGGGCCTAGTCACAGATACGCAGTATTTT.